The next 8 T cell receptor beta chains were all read from a single sample in a study of blood T cell repertoires in COVID-19. The repertoire was sequenced with immunoSEQ multiplex PCR; TCRdb's copy has only in-frame clones and lacks some. The table shows approximately 230,000 clones, with about four fifths occurring only once. The sequenced material came from peripheral blood. These TCRs come from a man at least 80 years old with acute or convalescent COVID-19.

This clone turned up a few times. The CDR3 sequence: CASSLKQLDFRYF. The CDR3 DNA reads as TGTGCCAGCAGTTTAAAACAACTAGATTTTAGGTACTTC. This chain connects TRBV28 to TRBJ2-7; TRBD2 might be the D (5 bases). This CDR3 contains 13 residues. The V and J ends lost 2 bases and 12 bases respectively, with 17 bases between them. Looked up from germline, CDR1 is MDHEN and CDR2 is SYDVKM.

This CDR3 is CASTAGQGNSPLHF. The DNA for the CDR3 is TGTGCCAGCACCGCGGGACAGGGGAATTCACCCCTCCACTTT. The chain carries TRBV2 and TRBJ1-6, with 10 bases that match TRBD1. The trim removed 7 bases at V and 7 bases at J, leaving 4 bases unmatched. The length of the CDR3 is 14 residues. The germline CDR1 and CDR2 sequences are SNHLY and FYNNEI.

CDR3 amino acids: CASSGQGAGELFF. The CDR3 DNA is TGTGCCAGCAGCGGTCAGGGGGCCGGGGAGCTGTTTTTT. V gene TRBV11-2 combines with J gene TRBJ2-2; 7 bases align to TRBD1. The germline CDR1 and CDR2 sequences are SGHAT and FQNNGV. CDR3 size: 13 residues. V lost 5 bases and J lost 6; bases outside the gene matches: 3.

The chain joins TRBV11-3 to TRBJ2-1; 9 bases agree with TRBD2. After removal of 0 bases from V and 9 bases from J, the junction contained 3 bases not matched to a gene. The CDR3 totals 14 residues. Germline CDR1 is SGHNT and CDR2 is YENEEA. The CDR3: CASSLDSGSGEQFF. As DNA, the CDR3 is TGTGCCAGCAGCTTAGATAGCGGGAGCGGTGAGCAGTTCTTC.

CDR3 sequence reads: CASSSGTGAQYF. The CDR3 nucleotides read TGTGCCAGCAGCTCGGGGACAGGGGCTCAGTATTTT. The rearrangement joins TRBV7-9 to TRBJ2-3, with 10 nucleotides matching TRBD1. The CDR3 totals 12 residues. Germline V gene lookup returns CDR1 SEHNR and CDR2 FQNEAQ (reference sequence). Trimming removed 4 bases from V and 12 bases from J; junction bases left unmatched: 4.

This rearrangement joins TRBV7-9 to TRBJ1-2; possibly TRBD1 for D (6 bases). Germline V lookup: CDR1 SEHNR, CDR2 FQNEAQ (reference sequence). V lost 7 bases, J lost 4 bases, and 13 bases lay in between. The CDR3 has 13 residues. This chain's CDR3 is CASTLGQSYGYTF. CDR3 nucleotide sequence: TGTGCCAGCACCCTCGGACAGAGCTATGGCTACACCTTC.

This chain links TRBV24-1 with TRBJ2-3, with a possible D match to TRBD1 (6 bases). From germline, CDR1 is KGHDR and CDR2 SFDVKD. V was shortened by 1 base and J by 8 bases, with 9 bases between the two germline ends. The CDR3 length is 13 residues. CDR3 DNA sequence: TGTGCCACCAGTGATTTTCACAGGGCTACGCAGTATTTT. Encoded protein: CATSDFHRATQYF.

V and J are TRBV6-1 and TRBJ1-2; 10 nucleotides line up with TRBD1. J lost 4 bases, V lost 1 base, and 6 bases had no gene match. The CDR3 length is 16 residues. From germline, CDR1 is MNHNS and CDR2 SASEGT. As DNA, the CDR3 is TGTGCCAGCAGTGAAGTTCGGACAGGGGGAAGCTATGGCTACACCTTC. This encodes CASSEVRTGGSYGYTF.